This section outlines one T cell receptor (beta chain) sequence together with its context. The antigen is unknown. From germline, CDR1 is MNHNY and CDR2 SVGAGI (reference sequence). The CDR3 is 14 residues long. The V end lost 4 bases, the J end lost 4 bases, and 13 bases lay between the germline ends. This specimen belongs to a study of T cell repertoires and leukemia-associated antigens. MiXCR, applied by TCRdb to the 5' RACE reads, yields one record per CDR3 protein. The sample holds about 9,800 distinct CDR3 sequences, 43% seen once. The genes are TRBV6-6 and TRBJ1-2; maybe TRBD1 (6 bases). This clonotype was obtained from a female donor in good health. What was sequenced was CD3+ T cells sorted from blood and cultured. CDR3 sequence (DNA): TGTGCCAGCAGTTCCCAGGGGCATAGCTATGGCTACACCTTC. Its protein product is CASSSQGHSYGYTF.